The TCR beta chain under discussion was sequenced for a study of cytomegalovirus exposure and HLA in healthy donors. Healthy people donating bone marrow made up the donors. The table lists this clone with a few counts. What it binds is unknown. The study's findings and limits: The majority of TCR sequences were rare, yet some public TCRs appeared in many donors. HLA allele associations emerged for roughly 17,000 TCR beta sequences in a later analysis, at 0.05 false discovery rate. An analysis done earlier found most TCR beta V segments productive about 90% or about 30% of the time.

PCR used 60 Vbeta primers and 13 Jbeta primers. The method was immunoSEQ multiplex PCR; TCRdb's version includes in-frame clones alone and lacks a portion of them. The sample has approximately 170,000 clones, less than 90% seen once; the top ten hold roughly 4.5%. CDR1 is WSHSY and CDR2 is SAAADI in the germline V gene. This CDR3 contains 14 residues. After removal of 5 bases from V and 2 bases from J, the junction contained 6 bases not matched to a gene. The specimen sequenced was PBMCs. This rearrangement joins TRBV10-2 to TRBJ2-7, with 7 bases lining up with TRBD1. The receptor comes from a man between 50 and 59 years old in good health and CMV-seropositive. The CDR3 DNA follows: TGCGCCAGCAGTCTGCGACAGGGACCCTACGAGCAGTACTTC. Its translation: CASSLRQGPYEQYF.